The subject of this entry is one T cell receptor (beta chain). Clones were sequenced by immunoSEQ multiplex PCR, and TCRdb holds only the in-frame ones, with some missing. The repertoire holds approximately 31,000 clones, with roughly 84% as singletons. The sample comes from a study of lymphopenia after photon versus proton radiotherapy. The CDR3 covers 17 residues. J lost 1 base, V lost 6 bases, and 9 bases had no gene match. Per germline, CDR1 LGHNA and CDR2 YSLEER. The sample here was peripheral blood, taken from a patient treated with proton-based radiotherapy. This TCR came from a woman aged 65 to 85 with pancreatic cancer. The chain links TRBV4-3 to TRBJ2-1; 10 bases align to TRBD2. This CDR3 reads CASRSSSGRGSYNEQFF. The CDR3, as DNA: TGCGCCAGCAGGTCCAGCAGCGGGAGGGGGTCCTACAATGAGCAGTTCTTC.